This T cell receptor beta chain derives from a study of Ad26.COV2.S vaccination and SARS-CoV-2 variants. Described treatment: some 19 received Ad26.COV2.S at low or high dose, single or two shots; five or six received placebo; per-sample allocation not given. Vaccine and placebo recipients were sampled on day 63 after the first injection. Turning to this clone: Its antigen is unknown.

Regarding the study as a whole: Substantial breadth in spike-specific CD8+ and CD4+ T cell responses was reportedly seen after vaccination. People who got the vaccine had more spike-specific TCR breadth than people who got placebo.

Here immunoSEQ multiplex PCR was the method, and the copy in TCRdb shows in-frame clones only, minus some. Of roughly 420,000 clones listed, roughly 90% are singletons. Germline lookup yields CDR1 SEHNR and CDR2 FQNEAQ (reference sequence). This CDR3 contains 16 residues. V lost 3 bases and J lost 3; bases outside the gene matches: 7. This clonotype was sampled from a person aged 18-60 years who received the Ad26.COV2.S COVID-19 vaccine or a placebo. The starting material was peripheral blood, obtained in a trial of Ad26.COV2.S vaccine versus placebo. The chain carries TRBV7-9 and TRBJ2-3, with 9 bases fitting TRBD1. CDR3 in DNA: TGTGCCAGCAGCTTCACCGGGACAGGGCGTACAGATACGCAGTATTTT. Its protein is CASSFTGTGRTDTQYF.